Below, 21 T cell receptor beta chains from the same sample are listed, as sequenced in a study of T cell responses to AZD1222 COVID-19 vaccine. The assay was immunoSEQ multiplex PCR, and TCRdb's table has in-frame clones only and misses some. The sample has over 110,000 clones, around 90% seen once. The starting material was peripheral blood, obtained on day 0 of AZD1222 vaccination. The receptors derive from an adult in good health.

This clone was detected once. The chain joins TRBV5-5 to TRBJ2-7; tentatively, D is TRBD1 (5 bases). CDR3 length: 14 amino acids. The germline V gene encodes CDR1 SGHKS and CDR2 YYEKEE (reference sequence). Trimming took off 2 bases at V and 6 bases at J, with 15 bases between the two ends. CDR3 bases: TGTGCCAGCAGCTTTAACAGGCAACCTTCCGAGCAGTACTTC. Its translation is CASSFNRQPSEQYF. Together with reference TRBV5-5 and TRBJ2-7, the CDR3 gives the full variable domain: DAGVTQSPTHLIKTRGQQVTLRCSPISGHKSVSWYQQVLGQGPQFIFQYYEKEERGRGNFPDRFSARQFPNYSSELNVNALLLGDSALYLCASSFNRQPSEQYFGPGTRLTVT.

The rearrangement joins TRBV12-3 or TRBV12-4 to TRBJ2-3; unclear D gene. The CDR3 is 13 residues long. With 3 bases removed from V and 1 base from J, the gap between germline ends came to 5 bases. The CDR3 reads CASSFGGTDTQYF. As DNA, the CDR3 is TGTGCCAGCAGTTTTGGGGGCACAGATACGCAGTATTTT.

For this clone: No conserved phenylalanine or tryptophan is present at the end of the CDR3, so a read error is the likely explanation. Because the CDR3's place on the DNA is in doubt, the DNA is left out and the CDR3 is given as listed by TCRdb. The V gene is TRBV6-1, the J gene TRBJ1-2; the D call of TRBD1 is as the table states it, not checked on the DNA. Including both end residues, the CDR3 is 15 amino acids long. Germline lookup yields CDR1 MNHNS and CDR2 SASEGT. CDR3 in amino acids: CASSEMIRDRNLHRV.

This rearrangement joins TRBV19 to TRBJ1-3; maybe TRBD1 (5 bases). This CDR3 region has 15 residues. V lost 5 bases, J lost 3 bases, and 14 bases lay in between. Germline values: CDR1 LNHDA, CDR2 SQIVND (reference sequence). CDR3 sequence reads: CASSGQGYFGNTIYF. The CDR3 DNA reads TGTGCCAGTAGTGGTCAGGGCTACTTTGGAAACACCATATATTTT.

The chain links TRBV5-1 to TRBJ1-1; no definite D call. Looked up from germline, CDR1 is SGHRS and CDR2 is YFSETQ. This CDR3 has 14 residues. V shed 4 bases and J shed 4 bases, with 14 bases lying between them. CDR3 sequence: CASSLSGSGTEAFF. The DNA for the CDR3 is TGCGCCAGCAGCCTGAGTGGGAGCGGCACTGAAGCTTTCTTT.

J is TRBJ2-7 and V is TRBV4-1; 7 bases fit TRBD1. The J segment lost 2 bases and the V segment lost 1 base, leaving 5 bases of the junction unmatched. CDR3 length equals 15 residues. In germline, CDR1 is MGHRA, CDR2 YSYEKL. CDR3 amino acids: CASSQVGTVAYEQYF. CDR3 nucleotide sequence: TGCGCCAGCAGCCAAGTCGGGACAGTTGCCTACGAGCAGTACTTC.

Written as DNA, the CDR3 is TGTGCCAGCAGCCAAGATCCAAGGAGTTCCTATGGCTACACCTTC. Translating it yields CASSQDPRSSYGYTF. The J gene is TRBJ1-2, the V gene TRBV3-1 (or the pseudogene TRBV3-2), with unresolved D. V was clipped by 0 bases and J by 4 bases, with 12 bases between them. CDR1 is LGHDT and CDR2 is YNNKEL in the germline V gene (reference sequence). The CDR3 extends over 15 amino acids.

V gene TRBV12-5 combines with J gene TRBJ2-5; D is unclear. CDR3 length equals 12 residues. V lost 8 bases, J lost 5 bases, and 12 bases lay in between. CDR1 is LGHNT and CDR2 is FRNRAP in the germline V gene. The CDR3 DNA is TGTGCTAGTCGACCGAGCGATGAGACCCAGTACTTC. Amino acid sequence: CASRPSDETQYF.

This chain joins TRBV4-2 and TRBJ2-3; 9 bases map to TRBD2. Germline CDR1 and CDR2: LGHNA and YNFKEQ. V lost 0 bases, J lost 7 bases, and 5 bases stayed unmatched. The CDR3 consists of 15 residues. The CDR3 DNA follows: TGTGCCAGCAGCCAAGATCGCGGGGGGGCGAATACGCAGTATTTT. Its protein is CASSQDRGGANTQYF.

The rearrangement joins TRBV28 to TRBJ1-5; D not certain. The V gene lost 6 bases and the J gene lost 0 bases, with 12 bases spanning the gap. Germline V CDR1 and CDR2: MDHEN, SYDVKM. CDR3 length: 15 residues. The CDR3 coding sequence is TGTGCCAGCAGCCCATACGACTATAGCAATCAGCCCCAGCATTTT. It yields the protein CASSPYDYSNQPQHF.

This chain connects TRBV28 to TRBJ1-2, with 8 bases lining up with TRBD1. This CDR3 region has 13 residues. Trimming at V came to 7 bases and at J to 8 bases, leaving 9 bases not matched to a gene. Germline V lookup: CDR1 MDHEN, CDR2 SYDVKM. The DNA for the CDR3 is TGTGCCAGCACCGGAGACAGGGGTCCCGGCTACACCTTC. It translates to CASTGDRGPGYTF.

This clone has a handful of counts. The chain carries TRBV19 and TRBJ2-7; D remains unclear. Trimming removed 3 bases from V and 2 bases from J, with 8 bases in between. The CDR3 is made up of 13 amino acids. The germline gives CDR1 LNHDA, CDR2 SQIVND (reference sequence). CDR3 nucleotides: TGTGCCAGTAGTATGGGTGGGCCCTACGAGCAGTACTTC. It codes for CASSMGGPYEQYF.

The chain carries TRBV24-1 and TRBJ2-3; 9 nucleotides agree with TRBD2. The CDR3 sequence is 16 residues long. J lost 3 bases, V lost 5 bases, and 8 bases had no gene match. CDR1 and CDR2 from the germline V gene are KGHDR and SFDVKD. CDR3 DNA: TGTGCCACCAGTGGGCGGGGGGGCCTAGGAACAGATACGCAGTATTTT. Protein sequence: CATSGRGGLGTDTQYF.

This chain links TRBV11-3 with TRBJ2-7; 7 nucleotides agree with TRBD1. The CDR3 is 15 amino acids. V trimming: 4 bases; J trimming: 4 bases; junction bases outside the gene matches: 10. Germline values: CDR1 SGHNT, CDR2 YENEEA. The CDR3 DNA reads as TGTGCCAGCAGCTCGAACAGGGACAGCCTGTACGAGCAGTACTTC. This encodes CASSSNRDSLYEQYF. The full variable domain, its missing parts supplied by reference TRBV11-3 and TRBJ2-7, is EAGVVQSPRYKIIEKKQPVAFWCNPISGHNTLYWYLQNLGQGPELLIRYENEEAVDDSQLPKDRFSAERLKGVDSTLKIQPAELGDSAVYLCASSSNRDSLYEQYFGPGTRLTVT.

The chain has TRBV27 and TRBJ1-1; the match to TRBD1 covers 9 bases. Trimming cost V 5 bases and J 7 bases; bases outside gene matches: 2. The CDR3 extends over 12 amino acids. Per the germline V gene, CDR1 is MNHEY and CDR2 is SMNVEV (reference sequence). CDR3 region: CASSRQGGEAFF. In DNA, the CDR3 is TGTGCCAGCAGTCGACAGGGGGGTGAAGCTTTCTTT.

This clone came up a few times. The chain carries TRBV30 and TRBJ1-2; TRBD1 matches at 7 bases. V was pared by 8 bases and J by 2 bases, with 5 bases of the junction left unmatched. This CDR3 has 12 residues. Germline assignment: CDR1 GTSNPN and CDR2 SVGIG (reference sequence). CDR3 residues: CAQTGMNYGYTF. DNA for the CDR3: TGTGCCCAGACAGGGATGAACTATGGCTACACCTTC.

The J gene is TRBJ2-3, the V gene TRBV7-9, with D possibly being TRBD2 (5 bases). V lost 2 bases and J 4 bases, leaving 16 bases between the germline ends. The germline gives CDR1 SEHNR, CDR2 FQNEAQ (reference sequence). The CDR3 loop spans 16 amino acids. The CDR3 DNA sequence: TGTGCCAGCAGCTTAACCCTCCCTATAGCGTCAGATACGCAGTATTTT. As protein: CASSLTLPIASDTQYF.

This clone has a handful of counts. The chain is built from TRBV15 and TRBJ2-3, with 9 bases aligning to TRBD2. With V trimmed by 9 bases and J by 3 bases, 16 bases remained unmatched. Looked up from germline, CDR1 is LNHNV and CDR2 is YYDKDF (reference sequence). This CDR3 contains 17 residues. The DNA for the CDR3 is TGTGCCACGAGGCACAAGGGCGGGGGGGCCCGAACAGATACGCAGTATTTT. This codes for CATRHKGGGARTDTQYF.

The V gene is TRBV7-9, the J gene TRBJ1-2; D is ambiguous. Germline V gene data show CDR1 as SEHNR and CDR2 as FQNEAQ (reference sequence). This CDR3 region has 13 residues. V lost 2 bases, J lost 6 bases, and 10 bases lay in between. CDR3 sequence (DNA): TGTGCCAGCAGCTTAATATCCGGGAATGGCTACACCTTC. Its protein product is CASSLISGNGYTF.

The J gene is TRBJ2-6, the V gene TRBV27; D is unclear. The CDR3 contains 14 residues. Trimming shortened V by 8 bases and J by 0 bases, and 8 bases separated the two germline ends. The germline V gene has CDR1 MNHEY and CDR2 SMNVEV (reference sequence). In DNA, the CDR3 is TGTGCCAGCCGCCCCGGCTCTGGGGCCAACGTCCTGACTTTC. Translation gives CASRPGSGANVLTF.

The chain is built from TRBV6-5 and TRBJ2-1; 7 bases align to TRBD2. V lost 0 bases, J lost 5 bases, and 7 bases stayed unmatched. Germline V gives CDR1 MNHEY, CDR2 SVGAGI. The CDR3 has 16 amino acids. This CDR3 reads CASSYSMQRGHNEQFF. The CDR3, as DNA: TGTGCCAGCAGTTACTCGATGCAGCGGGGACACAATGAGCAGTTCTTC.